The sequence of this T cell receptor (beta chain) was determined in a study of beta chain features in type 1 diabetes (dated by TCRdb to the late 2010s). As for the study more broadly: Patients and healthy donors did not differ in mean age, gender distribution, total cell number or subset yield. A total of 90 million to 140 million sorted cells were examined across all samples, and RNA yield correlated strongly with the number of cells per subset. In the study, TCRB repertoires of sorted circulating CD4+ T cell subsets from recently diagnosed type 1 diabetes patients were compared with those of matched healthy donors. Regulatory and stem cell-like memory subsets were isolated from only 8 patients and 8 healthy donors, whereas naive and central memory subsets came from all 30 or so donors. The study at large found these results: Patients with type 1 diabetes made fewer insertions and deleted more nucleotides at VDJ recombination sites, implying thymic rearrangement abnormalities. Shorter templates might be favored by PCR, yet because patient and control samples were amplified and corrected together, any such skew would affect both groups equally. Type 1 diabetes patients showed a moderate but significant shortening of TCRB CDR3 length in all four CD4+ subsets. Because cDNA rather than genomic DNA was sequenced, highly expressing activated cells could have been over-represented, although no difference in activation and CD3 levels was found between groups. HLA sub-analyses involved small numbers of individuals, so any influence of HLA type on TCRB rearrangement remained unresolved. The naive, central memory and regulatory TCRB repertoires appeared to resemble one another more closely among patients than among healthy donors.

The CDR3 runs 15 residues from the cysteine to the phenylalanine. CDR3 DNA only is kept here, 45 bases in frame from base 1. According to the germline V gene, CDR1 reads SGHTA and CDR2 reads FQGNSA. The V end gives up 5 bases and the J end 4 bases, leaving 7 bases in the junction not matched to a gene. The table lists this clone with a few counts. Its antigen is not yet known. No quality values exist for individual bases; no much larger clone is one base distant. A single peripheral blood draw of roughly 0.11 L on average was collected from each donor into heparinised tubes. Naive, central memory, regulatory and stem cell-like memory CD4+ T cells were sorted on a BD FACSAria II using a panel including CD45RO, CCR7, CD25, CD127, CD95 and CD27. All sorted populations exceeded 95% purity. Right away, PBMCs were isolated by Lymphoprep density gradient centrifugation and were stained directly, with no culture step. So that batch effects would be minimized, each experiment stained and sorted samples in pairs, pairing one healthy donor with one patient.

The entire amount of isolated RNA was reverse transcribed using the High Capacity cDNA Reverse Transcription Kit, so the sequenced TCRB transcripts were expressed ones. Deep immunoSEQ sequencing was applied to naive, central memory and regulatory T cell samples, giving an average of about 3.57 million total reads per sample. Sorted cells were lysed in RLT buffer and RNA was extracted with DNase-treated RNeasy Micro or Mini kits, depending on cell number. To prevent cross-contamination, every cell subset was processed on its own, while patient and healthy donor samples were processed together. TCRB sequences were amplified from cDNA with the immunoSEQ multiplex PCR, producing 87-bp fragments spanning the CDR3 region. The amplicons were sequenced using the Illumina HiSeq platform. Concerning the study's data processing: PCR bias was computationally corrected using synthetic template baselines, reads within Hamming distance 2 were collapsed, and singletons that could not be merged were discarded. Reads were aligned against IMGT to assign V, D and J genes, CDR3 length and insertions or deletions at six rearrangement sites. Clonotype counts were normalized to sorted cell number within each subset before computing true diversity and Gini coefficients with the tcR R package. Repertoire sharing was quantified using the overlap coefficient calculated on TCRB nucleotide sequences. As a proxy for the pre-selection repertoire, out-of-frame TCRB sequences from naive cells were analyzed. TCRdb took over this immuneACCESS table, retaining in-frame rearrangements with V and J assigned. Such tables are incomplete; in checked studies, under half of the missing clones stem from an unresolved V gene, and the remainder is unexplained. The D gene and trimming were derived from the DNA, and the V and J assignments and clone size from that table. The sample data list about 400,000 clones, and roughly 12% of these were observed just once. Roughly 0.015% of the sample is taken by the ten largest.

The V and J genes are TRBV7-2 and TRBJ2-7; TRBD1 matches 11 bases in the middle. This TCR came from a man between 18 and 35 years old in good health. The sample was naive CD4+ T cells from blood. In light of the paper, this sample's cell subset or site label describes: true naive CD4+ T cells. The CDR3 protein: CASSKGQGALYEQYF. The sequence in DNA is TGTGCCAGCAGCAAAGGACAGGGGGCCTTATACGAGCAGTACTTC.